This note documents a single TCR beta chain sequence. In its sample, this clone was seen once. It lacks a known antigen. Base qualities are missing; no much larger clone stands one base away. The data derive from a study of blood T cell repertoires in COVID-19 (dated by TCRdb to the early 2020s). Study-wide context: Samples covering the acute and convalescent phases of COVID-19 were provided by collaborators in the United States, Italy and Spain. Samples came from the ongoing ImmuneRACE study (first 160 participants) plus 1,254 subjects from 6 global collaborators. A freely available public database, intended as a resource for researchers studying the immune response to SARS-CoV-2, is where the repertoires were released. The sample metadata nearly always contained a de-identified subject ID, COVID-19 status, age in years and sex. The prospective study material was composed of cDNA or gDNA derived from T cells, B-cell-depleted T cells, or PBMCs. Where available, HLA class I and class II types were taken from metadata supplied by the sample provider and were not determined by assay-based typing. Deeply sampled blood TCRbeta repertoires from subjects exposed to, actively infected with, or recovered from COVID-19 were included in the dataset. The investigation overall reported the following: How much clinical and demographic metadata was included differed by source and by participant, and the metadata was provided uncurated.

At one collaborating source in Seattle, patients were enrolled during active infection and were followed longitudinally through the course of disease. Collaborating institutions collected whole blood in K2EDTA tubes following their own protocols. For TCRbeta analysis, collaborator samples were shipped as frozen whole blood, as isolated PBMCs, or as DNA extracted from either sample type. TCRbeta CDR3 regions were amplified from genomic DNA by means of the immunoSEQ Assay, a bias-controlled multiplex PCR. Per the source publication's procedure: The number of nucleated cells in each sample was estimated by amplification of reference gene primers within the assay. To quantify the absolute abundance of each unique TCRbeta CDR3 rearrangement, sequence reads were collapsed and filtered. For each sample, productive Simpson clonality was calculated by taking the square root of Simpson's diversity index across productive rearrangements. What TCRdb holds here is the immuneACCESS table cut down to in-frame rearrangements. Part of the clones is not present; checked against another copy, under half of the missing clones reflect an unresolved V gene, and the others are unexplained. The V and J calls and clone size come from that table; D and trimming were worked out from the DNA. The table for this sample lists some 150,000 clones; approximately 85% of them were counted only once. Roughly 8% of the sample lies in the top ten.

The CDR3 goes from the cysteine to the phenylalanine over 18 residues. Only the CDR3 portion is preserved as DNA: 54 bases, with reading frame beginning at the first base. The CDR1 and CDR2 encoded by the germline V gene are SGDLS and YYNGEE. Relative to germline, V is missing 0 bases and J is missing 0 bases, with 5 bases of the junction outside any gene match. The receptor comes from a woman aged 60-70 years with COVID-19, enrolled during active disease. Sequenced material: peripheral blood. The chain is encoded by TRBV9 joined to TRBJ2-1, and 11 bases in between align with TRBD2. The CDR3 in this case is CASSVDPSGGISYNEQFF. The bases are TGTGCCAGCAGCGTAGATCCTAGCGGGGGGATCTCCTACAATGAGCAGTTCTTC.